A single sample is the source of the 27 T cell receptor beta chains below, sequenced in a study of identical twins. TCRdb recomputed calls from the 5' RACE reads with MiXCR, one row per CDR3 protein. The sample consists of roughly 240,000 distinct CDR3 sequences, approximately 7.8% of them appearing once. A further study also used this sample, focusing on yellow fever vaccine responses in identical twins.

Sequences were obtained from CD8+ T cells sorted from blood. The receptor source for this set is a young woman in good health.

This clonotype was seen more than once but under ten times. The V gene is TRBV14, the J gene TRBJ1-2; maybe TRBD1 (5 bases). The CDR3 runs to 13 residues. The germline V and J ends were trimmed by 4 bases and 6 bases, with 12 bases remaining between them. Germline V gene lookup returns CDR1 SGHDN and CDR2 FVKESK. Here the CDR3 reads CASSPTGAHGYTF. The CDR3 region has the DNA TGTGCCAGCAGCCCGACCGGGGCACATGGCTACACCTTC.

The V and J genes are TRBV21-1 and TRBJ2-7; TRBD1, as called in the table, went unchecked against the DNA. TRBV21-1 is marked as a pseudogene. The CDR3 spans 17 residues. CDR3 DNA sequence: TGTGCCAGCAGCGAAAACAAACTAAGGGACAGGGGGCTCGAGCAGTACGTC. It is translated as CASSENKLRDRGLEQYV.

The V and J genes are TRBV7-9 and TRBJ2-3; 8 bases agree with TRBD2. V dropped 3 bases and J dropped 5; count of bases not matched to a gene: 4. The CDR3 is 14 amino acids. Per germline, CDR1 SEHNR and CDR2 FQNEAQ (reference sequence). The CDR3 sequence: CASSFGLALDTQYF. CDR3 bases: TGTGCCAGCAGCTTTGGACTAGCCTTAGATACGCAGTATTTT. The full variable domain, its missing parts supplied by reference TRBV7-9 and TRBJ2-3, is DTGVSQNPRHKITKRGQNVTFRCDPISEHNRLYWYRQTLGQGPEFLTYFQNEAQLEKSRLLSDRFSAERPKGSFSTLEIQRTEQGDSAMYLCASSFGLALDTQYFGPGTRLTVL.

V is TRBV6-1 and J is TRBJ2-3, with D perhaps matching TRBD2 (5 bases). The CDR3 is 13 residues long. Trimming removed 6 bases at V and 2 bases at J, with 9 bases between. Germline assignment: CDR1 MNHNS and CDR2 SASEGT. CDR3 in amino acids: CASSRRDTDTQYF. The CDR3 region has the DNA TGTGCCAGCAGCCGACGGGACACAGATACGCAGTATTTT.

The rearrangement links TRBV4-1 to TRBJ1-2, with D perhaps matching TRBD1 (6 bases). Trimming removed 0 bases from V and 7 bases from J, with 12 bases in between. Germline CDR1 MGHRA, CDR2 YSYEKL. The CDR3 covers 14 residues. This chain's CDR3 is CASSQDVSGVGYTF. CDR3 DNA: TGCGCCAGCAGCCAAGATGTGTCAGGGGTTGGCTACACCTTC.

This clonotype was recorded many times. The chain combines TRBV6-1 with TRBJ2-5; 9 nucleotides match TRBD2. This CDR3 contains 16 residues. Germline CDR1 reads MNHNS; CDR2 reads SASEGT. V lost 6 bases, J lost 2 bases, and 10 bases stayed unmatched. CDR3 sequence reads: CASSLPLAGRQETQYF. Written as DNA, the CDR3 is TGTGCCAGCAGCCTACCGCTAGCGGGGCGGCAAGAGACCCAGTACTTC.

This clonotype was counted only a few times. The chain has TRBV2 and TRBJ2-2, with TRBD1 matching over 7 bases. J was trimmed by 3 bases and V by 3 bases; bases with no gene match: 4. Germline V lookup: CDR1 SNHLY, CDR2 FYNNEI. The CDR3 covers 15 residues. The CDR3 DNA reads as TGTGCCAGCAGTGATAGACAGGGATACACCGGGGAGCTGTTTTTT. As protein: CASSDRQGYTGELFF.

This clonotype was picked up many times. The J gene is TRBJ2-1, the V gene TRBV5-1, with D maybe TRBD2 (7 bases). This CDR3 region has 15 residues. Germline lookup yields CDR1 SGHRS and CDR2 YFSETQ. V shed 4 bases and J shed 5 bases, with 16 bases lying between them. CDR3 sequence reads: CASSLVGGPNNEQFF. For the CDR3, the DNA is TGCGCCAGCAGCCTGGTGGGGGGGCCCAACAATGAGCAGTTCTTC.

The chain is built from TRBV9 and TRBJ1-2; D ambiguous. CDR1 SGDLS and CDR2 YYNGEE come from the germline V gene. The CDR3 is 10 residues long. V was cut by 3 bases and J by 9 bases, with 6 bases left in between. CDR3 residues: CASSGPRYTF. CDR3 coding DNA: TGTGCCAGCAGCGGCCCCCGCTACACCTTC.

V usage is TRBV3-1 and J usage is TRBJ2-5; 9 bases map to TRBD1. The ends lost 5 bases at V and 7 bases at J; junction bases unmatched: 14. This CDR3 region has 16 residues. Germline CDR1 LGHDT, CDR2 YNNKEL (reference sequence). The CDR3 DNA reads TGTGCCAGCAGCGTAAGGGACAGGGAAACTATCGGGACCCAGTACTTC. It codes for CASSVRDRETIGTQYF.

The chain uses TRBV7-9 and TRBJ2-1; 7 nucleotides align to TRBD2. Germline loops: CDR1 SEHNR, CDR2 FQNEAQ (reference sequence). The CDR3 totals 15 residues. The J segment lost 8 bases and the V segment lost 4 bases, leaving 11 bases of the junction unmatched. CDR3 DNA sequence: TGTGCCAGCAGCTCGCTGGGGGAGGGCCCCCATGAGCAGTTCTTC. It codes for CASSSLGEGPHEQFF.

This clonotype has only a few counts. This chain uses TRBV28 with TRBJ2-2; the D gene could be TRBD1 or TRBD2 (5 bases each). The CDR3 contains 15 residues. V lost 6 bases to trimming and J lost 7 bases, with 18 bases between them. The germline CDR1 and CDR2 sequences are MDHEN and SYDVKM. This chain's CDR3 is CASSSGTKGHGELFF. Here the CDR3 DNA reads TGTGCCAGCAGCTCCGGGACCAAGGGGCACGGGGAGCTGTTTTTT.

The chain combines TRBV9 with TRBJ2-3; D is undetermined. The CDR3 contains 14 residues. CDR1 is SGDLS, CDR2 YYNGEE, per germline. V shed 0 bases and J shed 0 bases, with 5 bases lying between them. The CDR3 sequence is CASSVERSTDTQYF. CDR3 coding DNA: TGTGCCAGCAGCGTAGAAAGAAGCACAGATACGCAGTATTTT.

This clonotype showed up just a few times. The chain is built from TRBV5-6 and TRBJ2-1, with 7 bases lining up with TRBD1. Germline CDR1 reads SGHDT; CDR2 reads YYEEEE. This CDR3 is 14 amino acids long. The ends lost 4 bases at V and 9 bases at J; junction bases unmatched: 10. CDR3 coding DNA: TGTGCCAGCAGCCACCCAACAGGGGCCCCTGAGCAGTTCTTC. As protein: CASSHPTGAPEQFF.

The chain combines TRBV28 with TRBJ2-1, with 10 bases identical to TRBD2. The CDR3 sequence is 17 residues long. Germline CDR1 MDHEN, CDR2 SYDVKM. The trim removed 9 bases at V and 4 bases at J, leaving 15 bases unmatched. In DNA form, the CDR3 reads TGTGCCAGTAGTCCAACCCTCAAGCGGGAGGGATACAATGAGCAGTTCTTC. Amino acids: CASSPTLKREGYNEQFF.

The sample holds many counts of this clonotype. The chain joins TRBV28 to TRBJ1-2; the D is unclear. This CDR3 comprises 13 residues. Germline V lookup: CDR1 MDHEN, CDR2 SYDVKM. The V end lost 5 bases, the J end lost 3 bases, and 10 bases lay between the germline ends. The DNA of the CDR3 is TGTGCCAGCAGTGGAAGGGAGGACTATGGCTACACCTTC. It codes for CASSGREDYGYTF.

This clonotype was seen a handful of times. The chain's CDR3 is CASSEFSPEKLFF. In nucleotides, the CDR3 is TGTGCCAGCAGTGAGTTCAGTCCTGAAAAACTGTTTTTT. The V gene is TRBV6-1, the J gene TRBJ1-4, with D unresolved. This CDR3 contains 13 residues. Trimming cost V 3 bases and J 7 bases, with 9 bases left between them. In germline, CDR1 is MNHNS, CDR2 SASEGT.

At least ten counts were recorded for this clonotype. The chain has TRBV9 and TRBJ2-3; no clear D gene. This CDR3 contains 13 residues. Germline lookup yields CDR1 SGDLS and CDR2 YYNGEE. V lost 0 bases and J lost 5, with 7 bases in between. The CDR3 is CASSVDPRDTQYF. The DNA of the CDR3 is TGTGCCAGCAGCGTAGACCCCAGAGATACGCAGTATTTT.

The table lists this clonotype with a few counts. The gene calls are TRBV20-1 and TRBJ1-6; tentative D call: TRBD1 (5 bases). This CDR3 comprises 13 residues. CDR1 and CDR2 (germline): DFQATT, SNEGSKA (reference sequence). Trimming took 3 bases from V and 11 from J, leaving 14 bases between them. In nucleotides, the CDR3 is TGCAGTGCTAGTCCCATTACGGGGCCACCCCTCCACTTT. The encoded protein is CSASPITGPPLHF.

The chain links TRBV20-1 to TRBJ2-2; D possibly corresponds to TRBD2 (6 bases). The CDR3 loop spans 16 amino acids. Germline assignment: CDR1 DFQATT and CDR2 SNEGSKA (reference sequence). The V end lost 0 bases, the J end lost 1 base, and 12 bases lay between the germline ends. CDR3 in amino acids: CSARDVWGENTGELFF. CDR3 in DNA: TGCAGTGCTAGAGATGTATGGGGGGAGAACACCGGGGAGCTGTTTTTT.

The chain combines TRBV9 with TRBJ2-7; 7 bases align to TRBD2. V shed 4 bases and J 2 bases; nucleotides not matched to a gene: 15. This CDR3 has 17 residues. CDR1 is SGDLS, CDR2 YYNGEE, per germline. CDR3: CASSPMGLREGTYEQYF. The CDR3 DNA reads TGTGCCAGCAGCCCCATGGGGTTGAGGGAGGGCACCTACGAGCAGTACTTC.

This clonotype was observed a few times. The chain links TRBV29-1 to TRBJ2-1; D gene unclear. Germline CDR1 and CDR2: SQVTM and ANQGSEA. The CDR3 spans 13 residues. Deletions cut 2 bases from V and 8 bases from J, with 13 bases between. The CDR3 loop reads CSVEFSWADEQFF. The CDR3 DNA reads TGCAGCGTTGAATTTAGTTGGGCTGATGAGCAGTTCTTC.

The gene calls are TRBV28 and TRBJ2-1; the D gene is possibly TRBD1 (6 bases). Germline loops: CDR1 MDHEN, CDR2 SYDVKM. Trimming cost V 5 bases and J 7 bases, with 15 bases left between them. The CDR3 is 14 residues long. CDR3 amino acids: CASSRTGLSNEQFF. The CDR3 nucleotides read TGTGCCAGCAGTCGAACAGGGCTCTCTAATGAGCAGTTCTTC.

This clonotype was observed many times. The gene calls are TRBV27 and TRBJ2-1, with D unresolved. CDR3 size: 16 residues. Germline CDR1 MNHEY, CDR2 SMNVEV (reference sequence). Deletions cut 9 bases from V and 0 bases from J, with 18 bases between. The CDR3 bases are TGTGCCAGTTTACCCTTTGACACGAGCTCCTACAATGAGCAGTTCTTC. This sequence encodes CASLPFDTSSYNEQFF.

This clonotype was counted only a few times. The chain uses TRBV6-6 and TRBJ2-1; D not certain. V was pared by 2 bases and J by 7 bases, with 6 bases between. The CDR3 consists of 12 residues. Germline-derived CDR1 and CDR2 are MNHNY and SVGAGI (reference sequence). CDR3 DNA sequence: TGTGCCAGCAGTTACATCAGGAATGAGCAGTTCTTC. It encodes CASSYIRNEQFF.

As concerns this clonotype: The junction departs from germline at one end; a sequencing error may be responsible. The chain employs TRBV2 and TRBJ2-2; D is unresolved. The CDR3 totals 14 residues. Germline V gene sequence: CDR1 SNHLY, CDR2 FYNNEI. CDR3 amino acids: CASREGPYTGELFF. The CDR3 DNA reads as TGTGCCAGCAGAGAAGGCCCTTACACCGGGGAGCTGTTTTTT.

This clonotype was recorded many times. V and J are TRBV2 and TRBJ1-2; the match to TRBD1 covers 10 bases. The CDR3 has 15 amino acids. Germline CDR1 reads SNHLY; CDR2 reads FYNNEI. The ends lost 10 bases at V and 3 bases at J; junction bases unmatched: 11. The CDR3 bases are TGTGCCACTCAGACAGGGGGCTATTGGGACTATGGCTACACCTTC. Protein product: CATQTGGYWDYGYTF.